This T cell receptor (beta chain) was identified in a study of shared clonotypes between healthy human individuals. Germline V gene data show CDR1 as LNHDA and CDR2 as SQIVND (reference sequence). The CDR3 is 15 amino acids. Trimming cost V 6 bases and J 2 bases, with 16 bases left between them. Only in-frame clones appear in the TCRdb table, and some are missing; sequencing was by immunoSEQ multiplex PCR. The sample has roughly 640,000 clones; roughly 70% are singletons. Researchers partitioned CD4+ cells into CD45RA+ naive and CD45RA-negative memory subsets. The rearrangement joins TRBV19 to TRBJ1-1; D is unclear. Sequenced sample: memory CD4+ T cells sorted from blood. The subset: CD45RA-negative fraction. The TCR comes from a woman in her 30s in good health. The CDR3 DNA reads as TGTGCCAGTAGAGTTAAGACGGTATCCAACACTGAAGCTTTCTTT. It encodes CASRVKTVSNTEAFF.